The source of this TCR beta chain is a study of tumor and adjacent non-tumor tissue in lung cancer. Background on the study: Histology: around 13 adenocarcinoma, a couple of squamous cell carcinoma, 1 small cell lung cancer. Samples averaged roughly 4.4 million productive TCRbeta reads each.

This sample's RNA came from whole unsorted tissue. The normal lung tissue was taken more than 3 cm from the tumor edge. This clonotype has at least ten counts. Its antigen is as yet unknown. Study results and caveats: Significantly higher TCR diversity was found in tumor than normal lung.

TCRbeta libraries were built with three rounds of nested PCR, modified from ARM-PCR. From the multiplex PCR reads, TCRdb called clonotypes with MiXCR, one entry per CDR3 protein. The profile covers about 86,000 distinct CDR3 sequences, with approximately 73% appearing a single time and roughly a fifth taken by the ten largest. The CDR3 loop spans 16 amino acids. Germline V CDR1 and CDR2: MDHEN, SYDVKM. The V end was cut by 4 bases, the J end by 5 bases, with 21 bases between. The sequence was collected from a woman in her 50s with non-small cell lung cancer. The chain links TRBV28 to TRBJ2-7; a possible D gene is TRBD2 (6 bases). Sequencing was performed on distant non-tumor lung tissue. The CDR3 is CASSSLDGTDQNEQYF. For the CDR3, the DNA is TGTGCCAGCAGTTCCCTTGACGGGACTGATCAGAACGAGCAGTACTTC.